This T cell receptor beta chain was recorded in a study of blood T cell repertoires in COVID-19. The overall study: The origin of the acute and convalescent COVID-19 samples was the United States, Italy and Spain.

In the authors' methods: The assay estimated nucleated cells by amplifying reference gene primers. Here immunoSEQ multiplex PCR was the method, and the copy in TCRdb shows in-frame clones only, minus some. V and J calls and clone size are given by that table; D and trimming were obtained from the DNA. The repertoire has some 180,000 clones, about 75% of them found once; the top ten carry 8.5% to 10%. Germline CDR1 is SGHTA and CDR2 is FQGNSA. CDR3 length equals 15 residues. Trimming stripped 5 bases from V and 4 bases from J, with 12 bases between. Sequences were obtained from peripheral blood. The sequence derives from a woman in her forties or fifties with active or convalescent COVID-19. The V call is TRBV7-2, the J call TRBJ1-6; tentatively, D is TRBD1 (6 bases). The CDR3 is CASSLTGMYNSPLHF. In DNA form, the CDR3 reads TGTGCCAGCAGCCTTACAGGGATGTATAATTCACCCCTCCACTTT.